A single sample gave rise to the 18 T cell receptor beta chains below, sequenced in a study of response to subunit inactivated influenza vaccine. TCRdb re-derived calls from the RT-PCR reads in MiXCR, one entry per CDR3 protein. Here the sample spans over 400,000 distinct CDR3 sequences, about 10% being singletons. The sequences come from PBMCs from blood, collected 45 days after vaccination. These receptors all come from a man over 45 who received an inactivated influenza vaccine.

The V gene is TRBV14, the J gene TRBJ1-5, with TRBD1 as a possible D gene (5 bases). Germline V gives CDR1 SGHDN, CDR2 FVKESK. The CDR3 runs 18 residues. The germline V and J ends were trimmed by 0 bases and 3 bases, with 18 bases remaining between them. The CDR3 bases are TGTGCCAGCAGCCAAGAAAGGACACGGTTAAGCCCCAATCAGCCCCAGCATTTT. This encodes CASSQERTRLSPNQPQHF. Full variable domain (remainder filled in from reference TRBV14 and TRBJ1-5): EAGVTQFPSHSVIEKGQTVTLRCDPISGHDNLYWYRRVMGKEIKFLLHFVKESKQDESGMPNNRFLAERTGGTYSTLKVQPAELEDSGVYFCASSQERTRLSPNQPQHFGDGTRLSIL.

This clonotype was seen ten or more times. V gene TRBV15 combines with J gene TRBJ1-4, with D hard to call. Trimming cost V 5 bases and J 5 bases, with 6 bases left between them. The length of the CDR3 is 12 residues. Germline V lookup: CDR1 LNHNV, CDR2 YYDKDF (reference sequence). DNA for the CDR3: TGTGCCACCAGCCGGGTAAATGAAAAACTGTTTTTT. The encoded protein is CATSRVNEKLFF.

The chain joins TRBV7-9 to TRBJ1-2; the D gene is possibly TRBD1 (5 bases). Germline loops: CDR1 SEHNR, CDR2 FQNEAQ (reference sequence). V was shortened by 6 bases and J by 3 bases, with 11 bases between the two germline ends. The CDR3 contains 13 residues. CDR3 amino acids: CASRRDGYYGYTF. CDR3 nucleotide sequence: TGTGCCAGCAGACGGGACGGCTACTATGGCTACACCTTC.

This clonotype was observed a handful of times. V and J are TRBV7-2 and TRBJ2-1, with 7 bases that match TRBD1. V trimming: 5 bases; J trimming: 8 bases; junction bases outside the gene matches: 9. The CDR3 extends over 14 amino acids. The germline CDR1 and CDR2 sequences are SGHTA and FQGNSA. CDR3 sequence reads: CASSLRQGPDEQFF. The CDR3 DNA reads TGTGCCAGCAGCCTCAGACAGGGACCTGATGAGCAGTTCTTC.

This clonotype was counted ten times or more. V is TRBV24-1 and J is TRBJ2-1, with D possibly matching TRBD1 (6 bases). Germline V gives CDR1 KGHDR, CDR2 SFDVKD. This CDR3 spans 16 amino acids. V lost 7 bases and J 5 bases, leaving 20 bases between the germline ends. The chain's CDR3 is CATRQGSRDFNNEQFF. The CDR3 DNA is TGTGCCACCAGACAGGGTAGCCGAGACTTCAACAATGAGCAGTTCTTC.

This clonotype occurred many times. The chain has TRBV4-1 and TRBJ1-6, with D maybe TRBD1 (6 bases). Germline V gene lookup returns CDR1 MGHRA and CDR2 YSYEKL. This CDR3 contains 14 residues. The V gene lost 1 base and the J gene lost 11 bases, with 12 bases spanning the gap. The CDR3 region is CASSQVGGVPPLHF. The CDR3, as DNA: TGCGCCAGCAGCCAAGTGGGGGGCGTGCCACCCCTCCACTTT.

The genes are TRBV20-1 and TRBJ2-3; 7 bases agree with TRBD2. CDR3 size: 13 residues. With 1 base clipped from V and 5 bases from J, the junction kept 3 bases outside the gene matches. Germline CDR1 is DFQATT and CDR2 is SNEGSKA (reference sequence). The CDR3 sequence: CSARAGGRDTQYF. Written as DNA, the CDR3 is TGCAGTGCTAGAGCGGGGGGTAGAGATACGCAGTATTTT.

This clonotype was recorded at least ten times. The chain couples TRBV6-1 to TRBJ1-2; 11 nucleotides line up with TRBD1. The trim removed 7 bases at V and 6 bases at J, leaving 10 bases unmatched. The CDR3 extends over 15 amino acids. Per the germline V gene, CDR1 is MNHNS and CDR2 is SASEGT. CDR3 DNA sequence: TGTGCCAGCAAACAGGACAGGGGGCGCATAAATGGCTACACCTTC. Amino acids: CASKQDRGRINGYTF.

This clonotype was observed many times. The chain carries TRBV7-9 and TRBJ2-1; 8 bases are shared with TRBD2. From germline, CDR1 is SEHNR and CDR2 FQNEAQ (reference sequence). Germline trimming cut 5 bases from V and 8 bases from J; bases unmatched to any gene: 5. The CDR3 extends over 13 amino acids. CDR3 loop: CASSLSGVDEQFF. The CDR3 DNA sequence: TGTGCCAGCAGCCTTAGCGGGGTTGATGAGCAGTTCTTC.

This clonotype turned up a few times. Written as DNA, the CDR3 is TGTGCCAGCAGTTCCCCCCCGGGGGGAGGAAGCTTAAGCTCCTACGAGCAGTACTTC. This codes for CASSSPPGGGSLSSYEQYF. The chain joins TRBV28 to TRBJ2-7; 7 nucleotides line up with TRBD2. CDR1 MDHEN and CDR2 SYDVKM come from the germline V gene. CDR3 size: 19 residues. Trimming took 4 bases from V and 0 from J; bases not matched to a gene: 18.

This clonotype was counted many times. The V gene is TRBV4-3, the J gene TRBJ2-1; 11 nucleotides agree with TRBD2. Looked up from germline, CDR1 is LGHNA and CDR2 is YSLEER. The V segment lost 0 bases and the J segment 4 bases; nucleotides outside the gene matches: 2. The CDR3 spans 16 residues. CDR3 sequence: CASSQELAGGYNEQFF. Written as DNA, the CDR3 is TGCGCCAGCAGCCAAGAGCTAGCGGGGGGATACAATGAGCAGTTCTTC.

The chain links TRBV10-3 to TRBJ1-2; TRBD1 is a possible D gene (5 bases). The V gene lost 2 bases and the J gene lost 7 bases, with 14 bases spanning the gap. CDR3 length: 14 residues. Germline V gives CDR1 ENHRY, CDR2 SYGVKD. The CDR3 bases are TGTGCCATCAGTGAGCCCGGACGGGACGGTGGCTACACCTTC. It encodes CAISEPGRDGGYTF.

This clonotype was detected a few times. V usage is TRBV12-3 or TRBV12-4 and J usage is TRBJ1-1; maybe TRBD1 (5 bases). This CDR3 contains 14 residues. The V and J ends lost 3 bases and 1 base respectively, with 9 bases between them. CDR3 in amino acids: CASSLWGGNTEAFF. The CDR3 nucleotides are TGTGCCAGCAGTTTGTGGGGGGGGAACACTGAAGCTTTCTTT.

This clonotype has just a few counts. V usage is TRBV7-9 and J usage is TRBJ1-4; 9 bases line up with TRBD1. This CDR3 comprises 15 residues. Germline assignment: CDR1 SEHNR and CDR2 FQNEAQ (reference sequence). The V segment lost 5 bases and the J segment 6 bases; nucleotides outside the gene matches: 7. The CDR3 DNA follows: TGTGCCAGCAGCCCGGGGACAGGGAGGGATGAAAAACTGTTTTTT. It is translated as CASSPGTGRDEKLFF.

This clonotype was seen more than once but under ten times. V gene TRBV6-5 combines with J gene TRBJ2-5, with 9 bases that match TRBD2. Germline V gene sequence: CDR1 MNHEY, CDR2 SVGAGI. CDR3 size: 17 residues. The junction had 7 bases not matched to a gene; V was cut back by 0 bases and J by 2 bases. The DNA for the CDR3 is TGTGCCAGCAGTTACTCGAGTTTTAGCGGGGGACAAGAGACCCAGTACTTC. Amino acids: CASSYSSFSGGQETQYF.

The chain carries TRBV7-9 and TRBJ2-7, with D perhaps being TRBD1 or TRBD2 (7 bases each). Germline V gene sequence: CDR1 SEHNR, CDR2 FQNEAQ (reference sequence). CDR3 length: 15 residues. Between the trimmed V and J ends, which lost 5 bases and 5 bases, there was a span of 19 bases. The CDR3 loop is CASSAPGGAGNEQYF. CDR3 nucleotide sequence: TGTGCCAGCAGCGCCCCAGGGGGAGCGGGAAACGAGCAGTACTTC. Filled out from reference TRBV7-9 and TRBJ2-7, the complete variable domain reads DTGVSQNPRHKITKRGQNVTFRCDPISEHNRLYWYRQTLGQGPEFLTYFQNEAQLEKSRLLSDRFSAERPKGSFSTLEIQRTEQGDSAMYLCASSAPGGAGNEQYFGPGTRLTVT.

The chain uses TRBV27 and TRBJ1-2, with 8 nucleotides matching TRBD1. After removal of 6 bases from V and 7 bases from J, the junction contained 10 bases not matched to a gene. CDR1 and CDR2 from the germline V gene are MNHEY and SMNVEV (reference sequence). The CDR3 is made up of 14 amino acids. Here the CDR3 DNA reads TGTGCCAGCAGCGAGCTCGGACAGGGACGTGGCTACACCTTC. Its protein is CASSELGQGRGYTF.

This clonotype was counted between two and nine times. The chain is built from TRBV11-1 and TRBJ2-1, with 7 bases lining up with TRBD1. Trimming took 3 bases from V and 4 from J; bases not matched to a gene: 15. The V gene's germline CDR1 is SGHAT and CDR2 FQDESV (reference sequence). This CDR3 region has 18 residues. The CDR3 reads CASSFRPRDRRSYNEQFF. In nucleotides, the CDR3 is TGTGCCAGCAGCTTTCGACCCCGGGACAGAAGGTCATACAATGAGCAGTTCTTC.